This T cell receptor beta chain stems from a study of cytomegalovirus exposure and HLA in healthy donors. About the research overall: Inside one of the first data releases sat tens of millions of unique TCRs taken from HLA-typed donors.

PCR was performed using 60 Vbeta and 13 Jbeta primers. Sequencing was performed with immunoSEQ multiplex PCR; in TCRdb, only in-frame clones are kept and a portion is missing. The sample yields 120,000 to 150,000 clones, over 70% seen once. CDR1 SGHRS and CDR2 YFSETQ come from the germline V gene. The CDR3 runs to 14 residues. V shed 1 base, J shed 8 bases, and the junction held 8 bases outside the gene matches. Whereas donors were nominally healthy upon sampling, unrecorded immune exposures were probable. This chain uses TRBV5-1 with TRBJ1-2, with 7 nucleotides matching TRBD1. This clonotype was obtained from a male donor in good health and CMV-seronegative. Sequences were obtained from PBMCs. CDR3 coding DNA: TGCGCCAGCAGCTTGCCCCCAGGGGGTCAGGGCTACACCTTC. Translation: CASSLPPGGQGYTF.